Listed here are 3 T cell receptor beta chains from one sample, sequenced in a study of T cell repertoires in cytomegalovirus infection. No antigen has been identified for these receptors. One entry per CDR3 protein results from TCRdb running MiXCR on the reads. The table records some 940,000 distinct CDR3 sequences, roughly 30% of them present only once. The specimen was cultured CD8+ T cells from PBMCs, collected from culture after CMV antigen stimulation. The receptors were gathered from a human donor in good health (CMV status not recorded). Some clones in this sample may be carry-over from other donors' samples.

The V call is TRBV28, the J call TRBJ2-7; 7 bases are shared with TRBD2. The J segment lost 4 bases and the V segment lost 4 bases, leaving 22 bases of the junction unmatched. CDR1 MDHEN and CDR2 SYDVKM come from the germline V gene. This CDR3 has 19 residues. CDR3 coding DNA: TGTGCCAGCAGTTCTGCATATCCGGGACTACTTCTGGACGATTACGAGCAGTACTTC. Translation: CASSSAYPGLLLDDYEQYF.

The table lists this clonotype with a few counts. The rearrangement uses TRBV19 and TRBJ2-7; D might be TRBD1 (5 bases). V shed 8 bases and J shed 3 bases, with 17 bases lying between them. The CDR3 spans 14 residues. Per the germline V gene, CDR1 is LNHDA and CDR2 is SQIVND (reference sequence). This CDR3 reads CASPTDQDDYEQYV. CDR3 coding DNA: TGTGCCAGTCCGACAGACCAAGATGACTACGAGCAGTACGTC.

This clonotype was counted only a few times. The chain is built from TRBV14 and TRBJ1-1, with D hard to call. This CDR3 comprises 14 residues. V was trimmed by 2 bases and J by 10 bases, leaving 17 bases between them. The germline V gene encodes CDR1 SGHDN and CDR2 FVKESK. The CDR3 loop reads CASSQLTALIGAFF. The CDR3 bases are TGTGCCAGCAGCCAACTTACAGCCCTCATCGGAGCTTTCTTT.